Listed here are 18 T cell receptor beta chains from one sample, sequenced in a study of long-term antiretroviral therapy in people with HIV. Survey level was the resolution at which the v3.0 immunoSEQ assay ran. TCRdb's copy holds only in-frame clones and misses some; the assay was immunoSEQ multiplex PCR. This sample has some 28,000 clones, with roughly 95% found just once. This sample comprised unsorted PBMCs, obtained approximately 6.3 years after starting antiretroviral therapy. These receptors were taken from a man aged 30 to 39 with HIV.

This sequence joins TRBV12-5 and TRBJ1-2; tentatively, D is TRBD1 (5 bases). This CDR3 contains 14 residues. V was shortened by 4 bases and J by 7 bases, with 16 bases between the two germline ends. Per the germline V gene, CDR1 is LGHNT and CDR2 is FRNRAP. This chain's CDR3 is CASGSPPLRAGYTF. DNA of the CDR3: TGTGCTAGTGGTTCCCCTCCCCTCAGGGCTGGCTACACCTTC.

The rearrangement links TRBV5-1 to TRBJ2-2, with TRBD1 matching 7 bases. This CDR3 has 13 residues. The J segment lost 0 bases and the V segment lost 7 bases, leaving 0 bases of the junction unmatched. CDR1 SGHRS and CDR2 YFSETQ come from the germline V gene. CDR3 loop: CASGTANTGELFF. The CDR3 nucleotides are TGCGCCAGCGGGACAGCGAACACCGGGGAGCTGTTTTTT. The full variable domain, completed using reference TRBV5-1 and TRBJ2-2, is KAGVTQTPRYLIKTRGQQVTLSCSPISGHRSVSWYQQTPGQGLQFLFEYFSETQRNKGNFPGRFSGRQFSNSRSEMNVSTLELGDSALYLCASGTANTGELFFGEGSRLTVL.

The chain uses TRBV9 and TRBJ1-1; D is ambiguous. V shed 0 bases and J shed 4 bases, with 1 base lying between them. Germline loops: CDR1 SGDLS, CDR2 YYNGEE. This CDR3 is 11 amino acids long. The CDR3 region has the DNA TGTGCCAGCAGCGTAGTCACTGAAGCTTTCTTT. This gives the protein CASSVVTEAFF.

This sequence joins TRBV5-1 and TRBJ2-5; 8 bases align to TRBD1. The J call is doubtful: the DNA matches TRBJ2-7 better. This CDR3 has 14 amino acids. Germline-derived CDR1 and CDR2 are SGHRS and YFSETQ. Here the CDR3 DNA reads TGCGCCAGCAGCTTGAAAGACAGGGGATACGAGCAGTACTTC. This translates into CASSLKDRGYEQYF.

This chain links TRBV4-1 with TRBJ1-2; maybe TRBD1 (6 bases). The germline V gene has CDR1 MGHRA and CDR2 YSYEKL. Trimming cost V 4 bases and J 2 bases, with 20 bases left between them. The CDR3 totals 17 residues. The CDR3 loop reads CASSLRGAGGRNYGYTF. CDR3 DNA sequence: TGCGCCAGCAGCCTCCGAGGGGCCGGGGGGCGCAACTATGGCTACACCTTC.

V is TRBV7-8 and J is TRBJ1-1, with 7 bases identical to TRBD1. Germline V gene sequence: CDR1 SGHVS, CDR2 FQNEAQ. The V and J ends lost 3 bases and 1 base, in that order; junction bases with no gene match: 8. The CDR3 sequence is 16 residues long. This chain's CDR3 is CASSLRRGLGNTEAFF. DNA of the CDR3: TGTGCCAGCAGCTTGCGAAGGGGGCTGGGGAACACTGAAGCTTTCTTT.

This sequence joins TRBV2 and TRBJ2-4; possibly TRBD1 for D (6 bases). V was trimmed by 6 bases and J by 5 bases, leaving 14 bases between them. From germline, CDR1 is SNHLY and CDR2 FYNNEI. CDR3 size: 14 residues. The CDR3 loop reads CASRRGTEENIQYF. The CDR3 region has the DNA TGTGCCAGCAGGAGGGGGACGGAAGAAAACATTCAGTACTTC.

J is TRBJ2-7 and V is TRBV29-1, with D unresolved. Trimming left V 4 bases short and J 3 bases short, with 10 bases between. From germline, CDR1 is SQVTM and CDR2 ANQGSEA. CDR3 length equals 12 residues. CDR3: CSVVLTNYEQYF. For the CDR3, the DNA is TGCAGCGTTGTATTGACGAACTACGAGCAGTACTTC.

This clone appeared once. This chain joins TRBV5-1 and TRBJ1-2; D is undetermined. V was shortened by 5 bases and J by 8 bases, with 16 bases between the two germline ends. The CDR3 sequence is 13 residues long. Per germline, CDR1 SGHRS and CDR2 YFSETQ. The CDR3 sequence: CASRGVVEAGYTF. The CDR3 coding sequence is TGCGCCAGCAGGGGAGTGGTAGAGGCGGGCTACACCTTC. Drawing the rest from reference TRBV5-1 and TRBJ1-2, the complete variable domain is KAGVTQTPRYLIKTRGQQVTLSCSPISGHRSVSWYQQTPGQGLQFLFEYFSETQRNKGNFPGRFSGRQFSNSRSEMNVSTLELGDSALYLCASRGVVEAGYTFGSGTRLTVV.

The chain joins TRBV27 to TRBJ2-2, with D perhaps matching TRBD1 (6 bases). The germline V and J ends were trimmed by 10 bases and 4 bases, with 22 bases remaining between them. Germline V gene data show CDR1 as MNHEY and CDR2 as SMNVEV (reference sequence). The length of the CDR3 is 16 residues. The CDR3, as DNA: TGTGCCACGGCCCGCGGTTACGGGACAAGCACCGGGGAGCTGTTTTTT. It is translated as CATARGYGTSTGELFF.

The chain joins TRBV2 to TRBJ1-1, with D possibly matching TRBD1 (6 bases). This CDR3 contains 15 residues. Germline assignment: CDR1 SNHLY and CDR2 FYNNEI. V was trimmed by 2 bases and J by 3 bases, leaving 13 bases between them. The CDR3 DNA reads TGTGCCAGCAGTGAAACGGGACACACCTACACTGAAGCTTTCTTT. This codes for CASSETGHTYTEAFF.

This clone has just one count. V gene TRBV5-6 combines with J gene TRBJ2-7; perhaps TRBD1 as D (6 bases). The CDR3 runs 13 residues. Germline lookup yields CDR1 SGHDT and CDR2 YYEEEE. The ends were cut back, 3 bases at V and 1 base at J, with 8 bases in the middle. The CDR3 region is CASSWTASYEQYF. The DNA of the CDR3 is TGTGCCAGCAGCTGGACAGCATCCTACGAGCAGTACTTC.

The rearrangement joins TRBV7-2 to TRBJ1-5; D unclear. CDR1 SGHTA and CDR2 FQGNSA come from the germline V gene. This CDR3 comprises 14 residues. Trimming cost V 5 bases and J 7 bases, with 15 bases left between them. Here the CDR3 DNA reads TGTGCCAGCAGCCACGGGTGGGGTGGACAGCCCCAGCATTTT. Protein sequence: CASSHGWGGQPQHF. Full variable domain (remainder filled in from reference TRBV7-2 and TRBJ1-5): GAGVSQSPSNKVTEKGKDVELRCDPISGHTALYWYRQSLGQGLEFLIYFQGNSAPDKSGLPSDRFSAERTGGSVSTLTIQRTQQEDSAVYLCASSHGWGGQPQHFGDGTRLSIL.

This sequence joins TRBV2 and TRBJ2-2; D possibly corresponds to TRBD2 (5 bases). The CDR3 consists of 13 residues. The V end lost 4 bases, the J end lost 6 bases, and 9 bases lay between the germline ends. From germline, CDR1 is SNHLY and CDR2 FYNNEI. CDR3 coding DNA: TGTGCCAGCAGTGTGCGAGCGGCCGGGGAGCTGTTTTTT. This translates into CASSVRAAGELFF.

The chain employs TRBV5-1 and TRBJ2-7, with 13 bases fitting TRBD2. Germline V gene lookup returns CDR1 SGHRS and CDR2 YFSETQ. The CDR3 has 16 residues. Trimming took 4 bases from V and 0 from J; bases not matched to a gene: 4. This chain's CDR3 is CASSGGLAGDSYEQYF. CDR3 nucleotide sequence: TGCGCCAGCAGCGGTGGACTAGCGGGGGACTCCTACGAGCAGTACTTC.

In its sample, this clone was seen once. Here the CDR3 reads CATSRPGYQQYF. The CDR3 nucleotides are TGTGCCACCAGCAGACCAGGGTATCAGCAGTACTTC. V usage is TRBV15 and J usage is TRBJ2-7, with D possibly TRBD1 on 5 matching bases. CDR3 size: 12 residues. The germline gives CDR1 LNHNV, CDR2 YYDKDF (reference sequence). V lost 2 bases and J 8 bases, leaving 10 bases between the germline ends.

The CDR3: CASTIRSHEQYF. CDR3 in DNA: TGTGCCAGCACCATACGATCCCACGAGCAGTACTTC. This chain joins TRBV28 and TRBJ2-7; D is uncertain. V dropped 7 bases and J dropped 5 bases, with 12 bases sitting between them. This CDR3 has 12 residues. Per germline, CDR1 MDHEN and CDR2 SYDVKM.

The rearrangement links TRBV6-5 to TRBJ1-1, with 7 bases fitting TRBD1. The J segment lost 3 bases and the V segment lost 6 bases, leaving 4 bases of the junction unmatched. The CDR3 has 13 amino acids. Germline V gene sequence: CDR1 MNHEY, CDR2 SVGAGI. CDR3 nucleotide sequence: TGTGCCAGCAGCCGCGACAGGGACACTGAAGCTTTCTTT. This gives the protein CASSRDRDTEAFF.